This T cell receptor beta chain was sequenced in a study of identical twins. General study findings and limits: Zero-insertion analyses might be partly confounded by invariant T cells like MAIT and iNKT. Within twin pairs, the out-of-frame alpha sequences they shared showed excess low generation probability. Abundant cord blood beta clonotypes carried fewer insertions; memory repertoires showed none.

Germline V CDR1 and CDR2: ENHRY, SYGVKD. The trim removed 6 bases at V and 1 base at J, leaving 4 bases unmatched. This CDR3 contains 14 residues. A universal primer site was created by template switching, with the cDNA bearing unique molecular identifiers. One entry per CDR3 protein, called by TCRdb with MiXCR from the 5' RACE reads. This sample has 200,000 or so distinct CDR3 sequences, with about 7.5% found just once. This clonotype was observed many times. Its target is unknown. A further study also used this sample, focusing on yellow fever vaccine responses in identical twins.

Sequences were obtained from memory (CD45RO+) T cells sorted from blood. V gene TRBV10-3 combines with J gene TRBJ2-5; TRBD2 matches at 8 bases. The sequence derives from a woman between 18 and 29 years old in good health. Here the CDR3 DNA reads TGTGCCATCAGCCCCGGGACTAGCCAAGAGACCCAGTACTTC. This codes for CAISPGTSQETQYF.